Following are 21 T cell receptor beta chains from one sample sequenced in a study of beta chain features in type 1 diabetes. The whole isolated RNA underwent reverse transcription, so sequencing captured expressed TCRB transcripts. Generated by immunoSEQ multiplex PCR, the TCRdb table keeps only in-frame clones and is missing some. Of about 620,000 clones listed, less than 20% are singletons. The sample taken for sequencing was naive CD4+ T cells from blood. These receptors originate from a man between 18 and 35 years old in good health.

V usage is TRBV27 and J usage is TRBJ1-5; D gene unclear. The CDR3 runs 14 residues. V was trimmed by 7 bases and J by 0 bases, leaving 10 bases between them. Germline CDR1 MNHEY, CDR2 SMNVEV (reference sequence). The CDR3 region is CASTPGNSNQPQHF. CDR3 coding DNA: TGTGCCAGCACCCCAGGTAATAGCAATCAGCCCCAGCATTTT.

The chain uses TRBV28 and TRBJ1-2; no firm D call. The germline gives CDR1 MDHEN, CDR2 SYDVKM. The CDR3 has 14 amino acids. Trimming took 8 bases from V and 8 from J, leaving 21 bases between them. Here the CDR3 reads CASCSGERAKGYTF. CDR3 DNA sequence: TGTGCCAGCTGTAGCGGAGAGAGGGCGAAAGGCTACACCTTC.

Only a few counts were recorded for this clone. This chain links TRBV10-3 with TRBJ1-1; D ambiguous. Germline V CDR1 and CDR2: ENHRY, SYGVKD. This CDR3 has 16 amino acids. Between the trimmed V and J ends, which lost 3 bases and 0 bases, there was a span of 14 bases. The CDR3 loop reads CAISDRGNSMNTEAFF. CDR3 coding DNA: TGTGCCATCAGTGATAGAGGCAATTCCATGAACACTGAAGCTTTCTTT.

The chain links TRBV29-1 to TRBJ1-1; D is uncertain. The CDR3 consists of 12 residues. V dropped 4 bases and J dropped 8 bases, with 14 bases sitting between them. Germline V lookup: CDR1 SQVTM, CDR2 ANQGSEA. The CDR3 loop is CSVGHSTYEAFF. The CDR3 DNA reads as TGCAGCGTTGGACACAGCACTTACGAAGCTTTCTTT. Using reference TRBV29-1 and TRBJ1-1 for the parts outside the CDR3, the full variable domain is SAVISQKPSRDICQRGTSLTIQCQVDSQVTMMFWYRQQPGQSLTLIATANQGSEATYESGFVIDKFPISRPNLTFSTLTVSNMSPEDSSIYLCSVGHSTYEAFFGQGTRLTVV.

About this clone: The sample holds other DNA sequences that translate to the same CDR3. This chain connects TRBV20-1 to TRBJ2-7, with D possibly matching TRBD2 (6 bases). CDR1 and CDR2 from the germline V gene are DFQATT and SNEGSKA (reference sequence). The CDR3 is 11 amino acids. V shed 6 bases and J shed 4 bases, with 10 bases lying between them. Here the CDR3 DNA reads TGCAGTGCGAGACGGGGGTACGAGCAGTACTTC. Amino acids: CSARRGYEQYF.

This chain connects TRBV5-1 to TRBJ2-1; D unclear. In germline, CDR1 is SGHRS, CDR2 YFSETQ. Trimming took 2 bases from V and 8 from J, leaving 8 bases between them. This CDR3 region has 12 residues. The CDR3, as DNA: TGCGCCAGCAGCTTCGCAGGTGATGAGCAGTTCTTC. Translating it yields CASSFAGDEQFF.

This clone was observed a handful of times. The chain employs TRBV9 and TRBJ2-7; TRBD1 or TRBD2 may be the D gene (6 bases each). The germline gives CDR1 SGDLS, CDR2 YYNGEE. V lost 3 bases to trimming and J lost 1 base, with 11 bases between them. CDR3 length: 14 residues. In DNA, the CDR3 is TGTGCCAGCAGCGGCGGGACACGATCCTACGAGCAGTACTTC. This translates into CASSGGTRSYEQYF.

This clone was seen more than once but under ten times. The V call is TRBV28, the J call TRBJ2-3; D is perhaps TRBD1 or TRBD2 (5 bases each). This CDR3 is built from 14 residues. V dropped 7 bases and J dropped 3 bases, with 14 bases sitting between them. Per germline, CDR1 MDHEN and CDR2 SYDVKM. CDR3 nucleotide sequence: TGTGCCAGCACCAGCGGCCAGGGTACAGATACGCAGTATTTT. Its translation: CASTSGQGTDTQYF.

A word on this clone: Other DNA sequences in the sample encode the same CDR3. The chain employs TRBV5-1 and TRBJ2-1; no definite D call. The V end lost 3 bases, the J end lost 4 bases, and 2 bases lay between the germline ends. The CDR3 contains 11 residues. The germline gives CDR1 SGHRS, CDR2 YFSETQ. DNA for the CDR3: TGCGCCAGCAGCTCGTACAATGAGCAGTTCTTC. Its protein is CASSSYNEQFF.

This clone showed up just a few times. This CDR3 is CASSRTSGSNEQYF. The CDR3 region has the DNA TGTGCCAGCAGCCGGACTAGCGGGAGTAACGAGCAGTACTTC. The chain has TRBV14 and TRBJ2-7; 13 bases are shared with TRBD2. This CDR3 spans 14 amino acids. Per the germline V gene, CDR1 is SGHDN and CDR2 is FVKESK. V lost 4 bases and J lost 5; bases outside the gene matches: 2.

The CDR3 nucleotides are TGTGCCAGCGGGTTGGACAGAAATCAGCCCCAGCATTTT. Residues: CASGLDRNQPQHF. V and J are TRBV2 and TRBJ1-5; D perhaps matches TRBD1 (6 bases). CDR3 size: 13 residues. Germline CDR1 SNHLY, CDR2 FYNNEI. The V end was cut by 8 bases, the J end by 4 bases, with 12 bases between.

The chain joins TRBV7-9 to TRBJ2-1; the D is unclear. The CDR3 covers 14 residues. Per the germline V gene, CDR1 is SEHNR and CDR2 is FQNEAQ (reference sequence). V lost 2 bases to trimming and J lost 3 bases, with 8 bases between them. CDR3 bases: TGTGCCAGCAGCTTAAATTTCCGCTACAATGAGCAGTTCTTC. It yields the protein CASSLNFRYNEQFF.

This clone was counted a few times. This chain joins TRBV19 and TRBJ2-3; tentatively, D is TRBD2 (6 bases). The CDR3 runs 13 residues. Looked up from germline, CDR1 is LNHDA and CDR2 is SQIVND (reference sequence). Between the trimmed V and J ends, which lost 9 bases and 2 bases, there was a span of 12 bases. The CDR3 region is CASARDYTDTQYF. The CDR3 DNA reads TGTGCCAGCGCGCGGGATTACACAGATACGCAGTATTTT.

The sample holds one count of this clone. The chain recombines TRBV2 with TRBJ2-6; D is undetermined. CDR3 length: 15 amino acids. With 4 bases removed from V and 0 bases from J, the gap between germline ends came to 7 bases. Germline V gene data show CDR1 as SNHLY and CDR2 as FYNNEI. The chain's CDR3 is CASSVRNSGANVLTF. Here the CDR3 DNA reads TGTGCCAGCAGTGTCCGAAACTCTGGGGCCAACGTCCTGACTTTC.

This clone showed up just a few times. The chain joins TRBV15 to TRBJ1-5; D is uncertain. The CDR3 is 14 amino acids. Germline assignment: CDR1 LNHNV and CDR2 YYDKDF (reference sequence). Trimming cost V 0 bases and J 3 bases, with 6 bases left between them. The CDR3: CATSREVLNQPQHF. CDR3 DNA: TGTGCCACCAGCAGAGAGGTACTCAATCAGCCCCAGCATTTT.

A note on this clone: A read error may be the cause here, since a much bigger clone is one base away. The chain links TRBV5-1 to TRBJ2-5; TRBD1 is a possible D gene (6 bases). V lost 5 bases to trimming and J lost 1 base, with 6 bases between them. The CDR3 totals 12 residues. CDR1 is SGHRS and CDR2 is YFSETQ in the germline V gene. The CDR3 loop reads CASRDSQETQYF. The CDR3 DNA reads as TGCGCCAGCAGGGACAGCCAAGAGACCCAGTACTTC.

As to this clone: The same CDR3 is also encoded by other DNA sequences in this sample. This rearrangement joins TRBV5-1 to TRBJ1-1, with D hard to call. The CDR3 totals 14 residues. Looked up from germline, CDR1 is SGHRS and CDR2 is YFSETQ. Trimming left V 0 bases short and J 0 bases short, with 6 bases between. Here the CDR3 DNA reads TGCGCCAGCAGCTTGGCCGGGATGAACACTGAAGCTTTCTTT. Residues: CASSLAGMNTEAFF.

V gene TRBV2 combines with J gene TRBJ1-2; TRBD1 matches 7 bases. The CDR3 covers 13 residues. Germline lookup yields CDR1 SNHLY and CDR2 FYNNEI. With V trimmed by 6 bases and J by 8 bases, 9 bases remained unmatched. The CDR3 DNA reads as TGTGCCAGCAGGAGAACAGGGGCGGAAGGCTACACCTTC. This encodes CASRRTGAEGYTF.

The table lists this clone with a few counts. This chain links TRBV30 with TRBJ1-3, with D perhaps TRBD1 (5 bases). The ends were cut back, 2 bases at V and 3 bases at J, with 20 bases in the middle. The CDR3 covers 17 residues. From germline, CDR1 is GTSNPN and CDR2 SVGIG (reference sequence). The CDR3 here is CAWSIIMGRVIGNTIYF. The CDR3 DNA follows: TGTGCCTGGAGTATCATTATGGGGCGGGTGATTGGAAACACCATATATTTT.

This chain connects TRBV7-3 to TRBJ2-1; TRBD1 is a possible D gene (5 bases). Between the trimmed V and J ends, which lost 1 base and 5 bases, there was a span of 15 bases. Germline V CDR1 and CDR2: SGHTA, FQGTGA. The CDR3 sequence is 16 residues long. CDR3 in DNA: TGTGCCAGCAGCTTAAAGGCAGGGATGGGGAACAATGAGCAGTTCTTC. It encodes CASSLKAGMGNNEQFF.

The rearrangement uses TRBV4-3 and TRBJ2-7, with 11 bases matching TRBD1. The germline gives CDR1 LGHNA, CDR2 YSLEER. This CDR3 region has 15 residues. V lost 4 bases, J lost 4 bases, and 6 bases stayed unmatched. CDR3 residues: CASSPRDRGRYEQYF. CDR3 in DNA: TGCGCCAGCAGCCCACGGGACAGGGGGAGGTACGAGCAGTACTTC.